This T cell receptor (beta chain) was profiled in a study of shared clonotypes between healthy human individuals. Generated by immunoSEQ multiplex PCR, the TCRdb table keeps only in-frame clones and is missing some. The table has some 1.4 million clones, roughly 95% seen once. CD4+ cells underwent separation, giving CD45RA+ naive and CD45RA-negative memory subsets. Comment on this clone: Its antigen remains unknown.

V lost 2 bases to trimming and J lost 4 bases, with 12 bases between them. The CDR3 covers 14 residues. CDR1 and CDR2 from the germline V gene are MNHEY and SMNVEV (reference sequence). Overall study findings and caveats: The sharing of approximately 4.6% of naive CD4 clonotypes was seen across several donors.

Input material: naive CD4+ T cells sorted from blood. Subset indicated: CD45RA+ positively selected. This clonotype originated in a man aged 25-45 years in good health. J is TRBJ2-7 and V is TRBV27; D unresolved. The CDR3 loop reads CASSLHPSRYEQYF. CDR3 nucleotides: TGTGCCAGCAGTTTACACCCGTCACGTTACGAGCAGTACTTC.